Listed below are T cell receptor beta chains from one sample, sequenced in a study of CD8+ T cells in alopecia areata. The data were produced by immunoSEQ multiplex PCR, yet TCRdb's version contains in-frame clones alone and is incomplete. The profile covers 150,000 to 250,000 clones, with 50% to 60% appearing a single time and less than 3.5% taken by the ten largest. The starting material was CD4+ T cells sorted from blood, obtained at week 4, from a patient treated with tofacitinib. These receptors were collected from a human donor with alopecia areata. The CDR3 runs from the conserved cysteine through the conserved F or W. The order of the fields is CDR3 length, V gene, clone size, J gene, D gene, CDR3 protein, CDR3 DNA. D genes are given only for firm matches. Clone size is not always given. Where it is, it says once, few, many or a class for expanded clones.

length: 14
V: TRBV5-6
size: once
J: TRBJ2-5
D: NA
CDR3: CASSLFQLQETQYF
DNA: TGTGCCAGCAGCTTGTTCCAGTTACAAGAGACCCAGTACTTC

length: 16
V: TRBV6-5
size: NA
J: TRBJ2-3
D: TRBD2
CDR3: CASSYSTSGLGDTQYF
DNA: TGTGCCAGCAGTTACTCGACTAGCGGGTTGGGAGATACGCAGTATTTT

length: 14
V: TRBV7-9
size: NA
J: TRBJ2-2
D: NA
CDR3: CASRLGGNTGELFF
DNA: TGTGCCAGCAGACTCGGGGGGAACACCGGGGAGCTGTTTTTT

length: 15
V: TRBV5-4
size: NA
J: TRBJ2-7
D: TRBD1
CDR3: CASSLGPGTDPEQYF
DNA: TGTGCCAGCAGCTTGGGGCCCGGGACAGATCCCGAGCAGTACTTC

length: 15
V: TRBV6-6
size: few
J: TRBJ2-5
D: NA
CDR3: CASSYGNPGTETQYF
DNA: TGTGCCAGCAGTTACGGCAACCCGGGGACGGAGACCCAGTACTTC

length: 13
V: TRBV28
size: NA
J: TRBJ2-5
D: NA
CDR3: CASGPLLRETQYF
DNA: TGTGCCAGCGGTCCCCTGTTGCGGGAGACCCAGTACTTC

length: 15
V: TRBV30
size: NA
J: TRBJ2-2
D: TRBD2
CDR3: CAWSVGREGTGELFF
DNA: TGTGCCTGGAGTGTGGGGAGGGAGGGCACCGGGGAGCTGTTTTTT

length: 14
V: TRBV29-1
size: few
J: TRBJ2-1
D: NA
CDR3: CSVTRVLAKNEQFF
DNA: TGCAGCGTTACCCGCGTGTTGGCCAAAAATGAGCAGTTCTTC

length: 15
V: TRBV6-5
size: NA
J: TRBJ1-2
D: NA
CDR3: CASTVASDGNYGYTF
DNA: TGTGCCAGCACAGTTGCCTCGGACGGAAACTATGGCTACACCTTC

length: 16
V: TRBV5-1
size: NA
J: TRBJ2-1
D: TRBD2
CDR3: CASSSGLAGSYNEQFF
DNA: TGCGCCAGCAGTTCCGGACTAGCGGGTTCCTACAATGAGCAGTTCTTC

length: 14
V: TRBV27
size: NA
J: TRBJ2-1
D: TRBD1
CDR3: CASSQRGQGYEQFF
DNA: TGTGCCAGCAGTCAAAGGGGACAGGGCTATGAGCAGTTCTTC

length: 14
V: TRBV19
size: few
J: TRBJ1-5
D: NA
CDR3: CASSIGDGNQPQHF
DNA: TGTGCCAGTAGTATTGGGGACGGAAATCAGCCCCAGCATTTT

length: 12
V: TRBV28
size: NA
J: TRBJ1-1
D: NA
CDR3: CASSQRRFEAFF
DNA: TGTGCCAGCAGCCAACGACGGTTTGAAGCTTTCTTT

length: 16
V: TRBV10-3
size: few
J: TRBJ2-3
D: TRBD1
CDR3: CATTKQGLPNTDTQYF
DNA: TGTGCCACCACCAAACAGGGGCTCCCAAACACAGATACGCAGTATTTT

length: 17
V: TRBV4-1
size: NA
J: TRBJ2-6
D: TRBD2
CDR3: CASSPGLAGERANVLTF
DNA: TGCGCCAGCAGCCCGGGATTAGCGGGGGAGAGGGCCAACGTCCTGACTTTC

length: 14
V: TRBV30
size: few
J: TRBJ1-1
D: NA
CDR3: CAWSKSGRGSEAFF
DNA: TGTGCCTGGAGTAAGTCTGGTAGGGGATCTGAAGCTTTCTTT

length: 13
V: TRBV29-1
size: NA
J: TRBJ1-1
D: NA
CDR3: CSVLDRPNTEAFF
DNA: TGCAGCGTTCTCGACAGGCCGAACACTGAAGCTTTCTTT

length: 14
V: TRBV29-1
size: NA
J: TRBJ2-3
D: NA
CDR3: CSVVASSSTDTQYF
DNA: TGCAGCGTTGTAGCAAGCAGTAGCACAGATACGCAGTATTTT

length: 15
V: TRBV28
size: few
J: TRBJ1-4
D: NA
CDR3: CASSPPEGDNEKLFF
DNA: TGTGCCAGCAGTCCCCCGGAGGGGGATAATGAAAAACTGTTTTTT

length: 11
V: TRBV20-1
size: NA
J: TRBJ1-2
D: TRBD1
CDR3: CSAATGGGYTF
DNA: TGCAGTGCTGCGACAGGGGGCGGCTACACCTTC

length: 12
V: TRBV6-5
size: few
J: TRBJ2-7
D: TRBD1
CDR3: CASSRQGREQYF
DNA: TGTGCCAGCAGTCGACAGGGGAGGGAGCAGTACTTC

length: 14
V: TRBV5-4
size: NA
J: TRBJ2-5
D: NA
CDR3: CASSNRDGQETQYF
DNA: TGTGCCAGCAGCAACCGGGACGGTCAAGAGACCCAGTACTTC

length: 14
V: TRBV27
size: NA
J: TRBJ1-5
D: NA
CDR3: CASSLKAGDQPQHF
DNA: TGTGCCAGCAGTTTAAAGGCAGGGGATCAGCCCCAGCATTTT

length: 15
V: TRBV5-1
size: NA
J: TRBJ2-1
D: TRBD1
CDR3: CASSWTGGDEGEQFF
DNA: TGCGCCAGCAGCTGGACAGGGGGCGACGAAGGTGAGCAGTTCTTC

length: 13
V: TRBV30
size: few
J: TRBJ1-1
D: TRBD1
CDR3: CAWGEGANTEAFF
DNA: TGTGCCTGGGGAGAGGGGGCGAACACTGAAGCTTTCTTT

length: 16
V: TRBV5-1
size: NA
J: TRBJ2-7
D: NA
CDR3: CASSLAVGTPAYEQYF
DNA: TGCGCCAGCAGCTTGGCGGTGGGGACACCAGCCTACGAGCAGTACTTC

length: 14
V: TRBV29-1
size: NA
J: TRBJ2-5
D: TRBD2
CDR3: CSVYGAGIQETQYF
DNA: TGCAGCGTCTACGGAGCGGGGATACAAGAGACCCAGTACTTC

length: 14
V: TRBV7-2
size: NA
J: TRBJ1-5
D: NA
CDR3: CASSIQGSNQPQHF
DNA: TGTGCCAGCAGCATACAGGGTAGCAATCAGCCCCAGCATTTT

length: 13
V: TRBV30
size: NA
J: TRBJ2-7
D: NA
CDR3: CACPRRGNYEQYF
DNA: TGTGCCTGCCCTCGAAGGGGGAACTACGAGCAGTACTTC

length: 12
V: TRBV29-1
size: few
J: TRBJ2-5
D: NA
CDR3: CSVERPGKTQYF
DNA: TGCAGCGTTGAACGCCCGGGGAAGACCCAGTACTTC

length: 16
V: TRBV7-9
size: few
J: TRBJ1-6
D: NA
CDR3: CASSSPPAAYNSPLHF
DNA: TGTGCCAGCAGTTCCCCCCCAGCCGCCTATAATTCACCCCTCCACTTT

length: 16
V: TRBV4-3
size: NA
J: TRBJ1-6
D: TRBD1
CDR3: CASSQERQGGYSPLHF
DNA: TGCGCCAGCAGCCAAGAACGACAGGGGGGCTATTCACCCCTCCACTTT

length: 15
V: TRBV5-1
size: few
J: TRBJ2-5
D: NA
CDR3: CASSFGASKQETQYF
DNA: TGCGCCAGCAGCTTTGGTGCTAGCAAGCAAGAGACCCAGTACTTC

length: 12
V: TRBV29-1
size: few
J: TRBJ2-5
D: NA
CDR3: CSVREGQETQYF
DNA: TGCAGCGTTCGTGAAGGGCAAGAGACCCAGTACTTC

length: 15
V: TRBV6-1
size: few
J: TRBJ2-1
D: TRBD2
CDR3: CASSNRAGGYNEQFF
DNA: TGTGCCAGCAGTAACCGAGCGGGGGGGTACAATGAGCAGTTCTTC

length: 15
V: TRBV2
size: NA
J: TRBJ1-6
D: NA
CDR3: CASRDGPPENSPLHF
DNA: TGTGCCAGCAGGGACGGTCCCCCGGAGAATTCACCCCTCCACTTT

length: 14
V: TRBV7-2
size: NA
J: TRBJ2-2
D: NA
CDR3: CASSSLLSTGELFF
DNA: TGTGCCAGCAGCTCCCTACTCTCGACCGGGGAGCTGTTTTTT

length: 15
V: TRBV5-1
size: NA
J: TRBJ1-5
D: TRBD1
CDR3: CASSLEGTENQPQHF
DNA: TGCGCCAGCAGCTTGGAAGGGACAGAGAATCAGCCCCAGCATTTT

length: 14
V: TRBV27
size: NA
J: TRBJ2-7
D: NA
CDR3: CASSVGVLALKQYF
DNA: TGTGCCAGCAGTGTGGGGGTCCTGGCTTTAAAGCAGTACTTC

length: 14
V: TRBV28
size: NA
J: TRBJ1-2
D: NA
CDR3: CASTSGDRTYGYTF
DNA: TGTGCCAGCACCTCAGGTGACAGGACCTATGGCTACACCTTC

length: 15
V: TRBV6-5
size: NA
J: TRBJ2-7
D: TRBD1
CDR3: CASNSRGTGLYEQYF
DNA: TGTGCCAGCAACTCCAGGGGGACAGGCCTCTACGAGCAGTACTTC

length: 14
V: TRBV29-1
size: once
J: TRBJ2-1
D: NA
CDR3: CSVLLDSSYNEQFF
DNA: TGCAGCGTATTACTAGATAGCTCCTACAATGAGCAGTTCTTC

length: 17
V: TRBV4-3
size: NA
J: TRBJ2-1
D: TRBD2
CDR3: CASSQALTSGGIYEQFF
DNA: TGCGCCAGCAGCCAAGCGCTGACTAGCGGGGGGATATATGAGCAGTTCTTC

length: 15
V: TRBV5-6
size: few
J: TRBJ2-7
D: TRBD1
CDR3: CASSLVGQEIYEQYF
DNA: TGTGCCAGCAGCTTGGTGGGACAGGAAATCTACGAGCAGTACTTC

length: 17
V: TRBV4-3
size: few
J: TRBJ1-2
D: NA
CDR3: CASSQAPNGGLGGGYTF
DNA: TGCGCCAGCAGCCAAGCCCCGAACGGGGGGCTTGGGGGAGGCTACACCTTC

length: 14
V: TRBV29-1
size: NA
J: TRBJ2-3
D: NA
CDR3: CSVLLGGYTDTQYF
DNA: TGCAGCGTCCTACTTGGGGGGTACACAGATACGCAGTATTTT

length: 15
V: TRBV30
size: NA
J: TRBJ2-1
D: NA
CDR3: CAWSGRLSSYNEQFF
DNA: TGTGCCTGGAGTGGACGGCTGAGCTCCTACAATGAGCAGTTCTTC

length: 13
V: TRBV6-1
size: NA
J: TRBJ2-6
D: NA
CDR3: CASEGSGANVLTF
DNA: TGTGCCAGCGAGGGGTCTGGGGCCAACGTCCTGACTTTC

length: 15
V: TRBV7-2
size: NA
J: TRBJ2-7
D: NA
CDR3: CASSSPGPISYEQYF
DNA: TGTGCCAGCAGCTCTCCGGGTCCTATCTCCTACGAGCAGTACTTC

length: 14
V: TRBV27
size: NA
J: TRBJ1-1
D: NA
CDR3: CASSSSRANTEAFF
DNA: TGTGCCAGCAGTTCCTCGAGGGCTAACACTGAAGCTTTCTTT

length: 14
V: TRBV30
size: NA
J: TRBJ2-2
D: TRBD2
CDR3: CAWRGGGSTGELFF
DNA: TGTGCCTGGAGAGGCGGGGGGAGTACCGGGGAGCTGTTTTTT

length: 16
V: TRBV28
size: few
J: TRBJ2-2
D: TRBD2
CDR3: CASSSGSGFLGGELFF
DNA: TGTGCCAGCAGTTCCGGTAGCGGGTTCCTTGGGGGGGAGCTGTTTTTT